Shown below are 27 T cell receptor beta chains from a single sample sequenced in a study of blood T cells in healthy people across ages. The authors ran a second PCR of 7 to 11 cycles using a sample-barcoded 5' primer and a J-beta primer mix. Each CDR3 protein gets one entry after TCRdb re-called the 5' RACE reads with MiXCR. The sample records about 1 million distinct CDR3 sequences, approximately 26% being singletons. A further study also used this sample, focusing on T cells of mothers and their children.

Material: blood. These receptor sequences come from a girl aged 2 to 9 in good health.

The chain carries TRBV6-1 and TRBJ1-3; D ambiguous. Germline CDR1 is MNHNS and CDR2 is SASEGT. Trimming took 0 bases from V and 1 from J, leaving 7 bases between them. The length of the CDR3 is 15 residues. The CDR3 DNA reads as TGTGCCAGCAGTGAAGCTGGGAGGTCTGGAAACACCATATATTTT. Translated: CASSEAGRSGNTIYF.

The rearrangement uses TRBV20-1 and TRBJ2-5; D gene unclear. Trimming removed 0 bases at V and 4 bases at J, with 15 bases between. Germline V CDR1 and CDR2: DFQATT, SNEGSKA (reference sequence). The CDR3 has 15 residues. The CDR3 nucleotides are TGCAGTGCTAGAGATAGGGCGCTCCCAGCAGAGACCCAGTACTTC. Protein sequence: CSARDRALPAETQYF.

The CDR3 protein is CSASPGQGARNEQFF. DNA for the CDR3: TGCAGTGCTAGCCCGGGACAGGGGGCGAGAAATGAGCAGTTCTTC. The chain couples TRBV20-1 to TRBJ2-1; TRBD1 aligns across 12 bases. The length of the CDR3 is 15 residues. Germline V gene lookup returns CDR1 DFQATT and CDR2 SNEGSKA (reference sequence). Unmatched junction bases numbered 7, after V lost 3 bases and J lost 7 bases.

The rearrangement joins TRBV29-1 to TRBJ1-4; D might be TRBD1 (5 bases). This CDR3 contains 13 residues. Deletions cut 6 bases from V and 5 bases from J, with 13 bases between. The germline CDR1 and CDR2 sequences are SQVTM and ANQGSEA. The CDR3 is CSVQGKGNEKLFF. The CDR3 nucleotides are TGCAGCGTCCAGGGAAAGGGGAATGAAAAACTGTTTTTT.

A few counts support this clonotype. The J gene is TRBJ1-4, the V gene TRBV20-1, with D maybe TRBD1 (5 bases). The germline V and J ends were trimmed by 6 bases and 8 bases, with 13 bases remaining between them. This CDR3 comprises 12 residues. Germline loops: CDR1 DFQATT, CDR2 SNEGSKA (reference sequence). The CDR3 loop reads CSARGEDEKLFF. CDR3 sequence (DNA): TGCAGTGCACGGGGGGAGGACGAAAAACTGTTTTTT.

The chain combines TRBV3-1 with TRBJ2-2; D is unclear. Germline V CDR1 and CDR2: LGHDT, YNNKEL (reference sequence). Trimming took 7 bases from V and 4 from J, leaving 10 bases between them. This CDR3 spans 13 amino acids. The CDR3 protein is CASTPDGTGELFF. CDR3 coding DNA: TGTGCCAGCACTCCAGATGGCACCGGGGAGCTGTTTTTT.

V usage is TRBV29-1 and J usage is TRBJ2-2; the D gene is possibly TRBD2 (5 bases). The CDR3 runs 16 residues. V lost 7 bases and J lost 0, with 18 bases in between. Germline V gives CDR1 SQVTM, CDR2 ANQGSEA. CDR3 nucleotides: TGCAGCGCATCACCGACGGGGTGGTCGAACACCGGGGAGCTGTTTTTT. It encodes CSASPTGWSNTGELFF.

In this sample, this clonotype turned up a few times. This chain joins TRBV9 and TRBJ2-7, with D possibly being TRBD1 (6 bases). V lost 3 bases to trimming and J lost 6 bases, with 13 bases between them. CDR1 SGDLS and CDR2 YYNGEE come from the germline V gene. This CDR3 comprises 13 residues. The CDR3: CASSEGVAREQYF. CDR3 nucleotide sequence: TGTGCCAGCAGCGAGGGGGTGGCGCGCGAGCAGTACTTC.

The CDR3 DNA sequence: TGTGCCAGCAGTCGAAGTCTGGGCACTGAAGCTTTCTTT. Amino acids: CASSRSLGTEAFF. V is TRBV6-5 and J is TRBJ1-1, with D unresolved. Trimming took off 5 bases at V and 4 bases at J, with 11 bases between the two ends. Germline V gene data show CDR1 as MNHEY and CDR2 as SVGAGI. This CDR3 region has 13 residues.

The genes are TRBV16 and TRBJ1-1, with 7 nucleotides matching TRBD1. Germline V gene lookup returns CDR1 KGHSY and CDR2 FQNENV. Trimming at V came to 2 bases and at J to 11 bases, leaving 11 bases not matched to a gene. The CDR3 has 14 amino acids. Here the CDR3 reads CASSQGEGATGAFF. As DNA, the CDR3 is TGTGCCAGCAGCCAAGGGGAGGGGGCGACAGGGGCTTTCTTT. The entire variable domain, with the rest obtained from reference TRBV16 and TRBJ1-1, is as follows: GEEVAQTPKHLVRGEGQKAKLYCAPIKGHSYVFWYQQVLKNEFKFLISFQNENVFDETGMPKERFSAKCLPNSPCSLEIQATKLEDSAVYFCASSQGEGATGAFFGQGTRLTVV.

The rearrangement uses TRBV7-2 and TRBJ2-7; the D gene is possibly TRBD2 (7 bases). V was clipped by 0 bases and J by 4 bases, with 13 bases between them. In germline, CDR1 is SGHTA, CDR2 FQGNSA. The CDR3 runs 15 residues. The CDR3 is CASSLAGGGMYEQYF. CDR3 sequence (DNA): TGTGCCAGCAGCTTAGCAGGGGGGGGAATGTACGAGCAGTACTTC.

The V and J genes are TRBV11-1 and TRBJ1-5; D remains ambiguous. This CDR3 has 15 residues. From germline, CDR1 is SGHAT and CDR2 FQDESV (reference sequence). Trimming left V 1 base short and J 3 bases short, with 10 bases between. The CDR3 is CASSLDGLPNQPQHF. CDR3 DNA: TGTGCCAGCAGCTTAGACGGACTCCCCAATCAGCCCCAGCATTTT.

This clonotype has only a few counts. This chain links TRBV7-9 with TRBJ2-7; weak D call: TRBD2 (5 bases). This CDR3 region has 17 residues. Germline V lookup: CDR1 SEHNR, CDR2 FQNEAQ (reference sequence). Trimming stripped 5 bases from V and 0 bases from J, with 20 bases between. The CDR3 DNA reads TGTGCCAGCAGCGGAGGACGTCAGCGGCAGAGCTCCTACGAGCAGTACTTC. It specifies CASSGGRQRQSSYEQYF.

The chain has TRBV12-3 or TRBV12-4 and TRBJ1-1; D is possibly TRBD1 (5 bases). This CDR3 has 15 residues. Trimming stripped 7 bases from V and 1 base from J, with 16 bases between. CDR3 residues: CASTFVKQANTEAFF. As DNA, the CDR3 is TGTGCCAGCACATTCGTCAAACAGGCGAACACTGAAGCTTTCTTT.

This clonotype was picked up many times. The J gene is TRBJ2-5, the V gene TRBV6-5, with 9 positions matching TRBD1. J was trimmed by 5 bases and V by 4 bases; bases with no gene match: 8. Germline CDR1 and CDR2: MNHEY and SVGAGI. The CDR3 runs to 15 residues. CDR3 residues: CASSFGQGRVETQYF. The DNA of the CDR3 is TGTGCCAGCAGTTTCGGACAGGGGAGGGTGGAGACCCAGTACTTC.

This clonotype was seen just once. The rearrangement uses TRBV29-1 and TRBJ2-5, with 7 bases identical to TRBD1. TRBJ2-7 matches the DNA end more closely, so the J call is doubtful. CDR3 length equals 15 residues. Germline-derived CDR1 and CDR2 are SQVTM and ANQGSEA. The CDR3 reads CSVEAGTESSYEQYF. The CDR3, as DNA: TGCAGCGTTGAAGCCGGGACAGAGAGCTCCTACGAGCAGTACTTC.

With respect to this clonotype: One end of the junction varies from germline; a read error may be responsible. This chain links TRBV5-5 with TRBJ2-7; weak D call: TRBD1 (5 bases). This CDR3 is 11 amino acids long. Germline assignment: CDR1 SGHKS and CDR2 YYEKEE (reference sequence). CDR3 bases: TGTGCCGGCAGCTTGACAGCCGAGCAGTACTTC. This gives the protein CAGSLTAEQYF.

The chain is built from TRBV4-1 and TRBJ1-2; weak D call: TRBD1 (5 bases). Germline CDR1 MGHRA, CDR2 YSYEKL. The CDR3 length is 13 residues. Deletions cut 4 bases from V and 7 bases from J, with 13 bases between. Written as DNA, the CDR3 is TGCGCCAGCAGCCCATTCACCGGGACTGGCTACACCTTC. Translated, it gives CASSPFTGTGYTF.

This clonotype was observed a handful of times. This chain joins TRBV11-1 and TRBJ2-5; D gene uncertain. Per germline, CDR1 SGHAT and CDR2 FQDESV (reference sequence). The CDR3 totals 14 residues. With 5 bases removed from V and 4 bases from J, the gap between germline ends came to 14 bases. CDR3 bases: TGTGCCAGCAGCCAACCGGACGGCGGAGAGACCCAGTACTTC. It encodes CASSQPDGGETQYF. Full variable domain (outside the CDR3, taken from reference TRBV11-1 and TRBJ2-5): EAEVAQSPRYKITEKSQAVAFWCDPISGHATLYWYRQILGQGPELLVQFQDESVVDDSQLPKDRFSAERLKGVDSTLKIQPAELGDSAMYLCASSQPDGGETQYFGPGTRLLVL.

This chain uses TRBV27 with TRBJ2-1; tentatively, D is TRBD1 or TRBD2 (6 bases each). TRBJ2-7 matches the DNA end more closely, so the J call is doubtful. The CDR3 sequence is 13 residues long. Germline CDR1 MNHEY, CDR2 SMNVEV (reference sequence). The CDR3 nucleotides read TGTGCCAGCAGAGACACAGGGACTGACGAGCAGTACTTC. Protein: CASRDTGTDEQYF.

The sample holds a few counts of this clonotype. The genes are TRBV28 and TRBJ2-5; a possible D gene is TRBD1 (6 bases). With the DNA end fitting TRBJ2-7 better, the J assignment may be wrong. The CDR3 has 14 residues. Germline CDR1 and CDR2: MDHEN and SYDVKM. The CDR3 DNA reads as TGTGCCAGCAGTCCCGGGGCAGGGGTCAACGAGCAGTACTTC. This sequence encodes CASSPGAGVNEQYF.

This clonotype has more than one count but fewer than ten. The genes are TRBV5-1 and TRBJ1-2, with TRBD1 identical over 10 bases. Per the germline V gene, CDR1 is SGHRS and CDR2 is YFSETQ. The CDR3 is 20 amino acids. Germline trimming cut 4 bases from V and 8 bases from J; bases unmatched to any gene: 26. CDR3 region: CASSAGTGELAPLVVVGYTF. As DNA, the CDR3 is TGCGCCAGCAGCGCGGGGACAGGGGAGCTAGCGCCTTTAGTTGTCGTCGGCTACACCTTC.

The rearrangement uses TRBV7-3 and TRBJ1-4; D is undetermined. Trimming removed 1 base at V and 12 bases at J, with 12 bases between. CDR3 size: 13 residues. Germline lookup yields CDR1 SGHTA and CDR2 FQGTGA. The CDR3 sequence is CASSLSPGRELFF. The CDR3 DNA follows: TGTGCCAGCAGCTTAAGCCCCGGCCGCGAACTGTTTTTT.

This chain links TRBV27 with TRBJ2-7, with 7 positions matching TRBD1. CDR1 and CDR2 (germline): MNHEY, SMNVEV (reference sequence). Unmatched junction bases numbered 7, after V lost 8 bases and J lost 3 bases. This CDR3 is built from 13 residues. CDR3 residues: CASSAGGYYEQYF. The CDR3 nucleotides read TGTGCCAGCTCCGCAGGGGGTTACTACGAGCAGTACTTC.

The table lists this clonotype with a few counts. The rearrangement uses TRBV11-2 and TRBJ2-5; 11 bases line up with TRBD2. The DNA matches TRBJ2-1 better at its end, which makes the J call doubtful. Germline-derived CDR1 and CDR2 are SGHAT and FQNNGV. The CDR3 has 17 amino acids. The CDR3 DNA reads TGTGCCAGCAGCTCGATAACTAGCGGGAGCCCTATCAATGAGCAGTTCTTC. Amino acid sequence: CASSSITSGSPINEQFF.

The chain links TRBV12-3 or TRBV12-4 to TRBJ1-4, with 7 bases matching TRBD1. This CDR3 contains 17 residues. V gave up 3 bases and J gave up 4 bases; unmatched junction bases: 11. Here the CDR3 reads CASSFRFPGQHNEKLFF. CDR3 sequence (DNA): TGTGCCAGCAGTTTTCGGTTTCCGGGACAGCATAATGAAAAACTGTTTTTT.

This clonotype came up a few times. The J gene is TRBJ2-5, the V gene TRBV4-1; D may be TRBD1 or TRBD2 (6 bases each). Germline loops: CDR1 MGHRA, CDR2 YSYEKL. The CDR3 has 16 residues. V lost 2 bases and J lost 7, with 20 bases in between. In nucleotides, the CDR3 is TGCGCCAGCAGCCAACGTCCGCGGGACAAGGAAGGGACCCAGTACTTC. Protein: CASSQRPRDKEGTQYF.